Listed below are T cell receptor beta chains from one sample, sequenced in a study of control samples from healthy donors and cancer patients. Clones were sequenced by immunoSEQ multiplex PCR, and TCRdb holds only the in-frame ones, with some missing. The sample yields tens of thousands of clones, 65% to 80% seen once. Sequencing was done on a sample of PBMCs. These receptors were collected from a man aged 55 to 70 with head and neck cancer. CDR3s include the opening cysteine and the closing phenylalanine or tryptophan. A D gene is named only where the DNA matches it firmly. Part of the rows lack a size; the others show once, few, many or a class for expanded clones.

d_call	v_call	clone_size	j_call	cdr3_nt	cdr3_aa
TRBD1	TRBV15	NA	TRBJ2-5	TGTGCCACCAGCCGGGACAGTCCCAGAGAGACCCAGTACTTC	CATSRDSPRETQYF
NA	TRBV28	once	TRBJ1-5	TGTGCCAGCAGTTTATGGACTCAGCCCCAGCATTTT	CASSLWTQPQHF
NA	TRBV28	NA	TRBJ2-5	TGTGCCAGCAGTTTCGGGCAGCCTGGGGCCCAGTACTTC	CASSFGQPGAQYF
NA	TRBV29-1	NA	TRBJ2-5	TGCAGCGTGGGACGGAACCAAGAGACCCAGTACTTC	CSVGRNQETQYF
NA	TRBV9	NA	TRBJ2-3	TGTGCCAGCAGCGTAGTTCCCGCTGGAGATACGCAGTATTTT	CASSVVPAGDTQYF
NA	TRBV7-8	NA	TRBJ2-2	TGTGCCAGCAGCAATTGGGGGAACACCGGGGAGCTGTTTTTT	CASSNWGNTGELFF
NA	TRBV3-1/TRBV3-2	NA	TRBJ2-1	TGTGCCAGCAGCCAAGGGGCAGGGCCCCACAATGAGCAGTTCTTC	CASSQGAGPHNEQFF
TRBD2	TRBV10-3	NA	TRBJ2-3	TGTGCCATCAGACCGGGAGGGGGAGCAGATACGCAGTATTTT	CAIRPGGGADTQYF
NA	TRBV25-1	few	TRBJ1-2	TGTGCCAGCAGTGAAGGAGGGGCCTATGGCTACACCTTC	CASSEGGAYGYTF
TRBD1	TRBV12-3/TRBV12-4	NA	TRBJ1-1	TGTGCCAGCCAGGGGGCCAACACTGAAGCTTTCTTT	CASQGANTEAFF
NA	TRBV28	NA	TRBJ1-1	TGTGCCAGCCTCAGATCTATGAACACTGAAGCTTTCTTT	CASLRSMNTEAFF
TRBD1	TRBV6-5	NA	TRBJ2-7	TGTGCCTGTGGGGGGGGACAGGGGTTTTACGAGCAGTACTTC	CACGGGQGFYEQYF
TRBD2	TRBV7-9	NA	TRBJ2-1	TGTGCCAGCAGCCTAGCGGGAGGGCCCAATGAGCAGTTCTTC	CASSLAGGPNEQFF
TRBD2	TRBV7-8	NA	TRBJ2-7	TGTGCCGGCGGGAGTCGAGTTTTCACTTACTCTGAACCTTACGAGCAGTACTTC	CAGGSRVFTYSEPYEQYF
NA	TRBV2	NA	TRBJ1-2	TGTGCCAGCAGTGGGGGGGCAAGGGTGGATGGCTACACCTTC	CASSGGARVDGYTF
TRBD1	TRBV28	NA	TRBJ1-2	TGTGCCAGCACATACGGGACAGGGGGCGTCTATGGCTACACCTTC	CASTYGTGGVYGYTF
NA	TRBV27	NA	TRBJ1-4	TGTGCCAGCCGGCAAAATGAAAAACTGTTTTTT	CASRQNEKLFF
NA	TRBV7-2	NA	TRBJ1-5	TGTGCCAGCAGCTTAGCCACAGCGTACGGGGGGACTGGATTGGCCCAGCATTTT	CASSLATAYGGTGLAQHF
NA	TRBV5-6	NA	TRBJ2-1	TGTGCCAGCAGCTTGACGGGAGTATATGAGCAGTTCTTC	CASSLTGVYEQFF
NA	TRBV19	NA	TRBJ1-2	NA	CASSILAGTGFGYTF
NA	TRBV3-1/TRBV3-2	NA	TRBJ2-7	TGTGCCAGCAGCCAAGGGTCCTACGAGCAGTACTTC	CASSQGSYEQYF
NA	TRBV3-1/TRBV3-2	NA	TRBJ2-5	TGTGCCAGCAGCCTGATACAGGGGAGGCAAGAGACCCAGTACTTC	CASSLIQGRQETQYF
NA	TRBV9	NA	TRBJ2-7	TGTGCCAGCAGCCGAAGGACAGCTGGGAACGAGCAGTACTTC	CASSRRTAGNEQYF
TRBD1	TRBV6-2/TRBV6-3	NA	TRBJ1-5	TGTGCCAGCAGTTACGCGAGAAGGACAGGGGTTCAGGGCAATCAGCCCCAGCATTTT	CASSYARRTGVQGNQPQHF
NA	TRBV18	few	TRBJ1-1	TGTGCCAGCTCACCAATGAACACTGAAGCTTTCTTT	CASSPMNTEAFF
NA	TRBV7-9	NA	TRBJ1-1	TGTGCCAGCAGCTTATTGGGGGCAACGAACACTGAAGCTTTCTTT	CASSLLGATNTEAFF
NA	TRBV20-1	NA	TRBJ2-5	TGCAGTGCTAGTGGGCTAGTTGGAGAGACCCAGTACTTC	CSASGLVGETQYF
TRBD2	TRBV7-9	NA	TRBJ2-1	TGTGCCAGCACAGGACTAGCGGGAGGAGGTGAGCAGTTCTTC	CASTGLAGGGEQFF
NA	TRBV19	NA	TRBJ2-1	TGTGCCAGTAGAAATTACTCCTACAATGAGCAGTTCTTC	CASRNYSYNEQFF
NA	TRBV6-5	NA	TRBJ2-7	TGTGCCAGCAGACCATCGGGGAGGGGGGCTTACGAGCAGTACTTC	CASRPSGRGAYEQYF
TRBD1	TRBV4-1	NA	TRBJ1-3	TGCGCCAGCAGCCAGTCGTCGGGACAGGGTACTGGAAACACCATATATTTT	CASSQSSGQGTGNTIYF
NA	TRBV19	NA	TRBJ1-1	TGTGCCAGTAGTATATCGTCCTACCGGGACGAAGCTTTCTTT	CASSISSYRDEAFF
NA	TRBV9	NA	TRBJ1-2	TGTGCCAGCAGCCCCTGGCATAGGGGGGAGGGTGGCTACACCTTC	CASSPWHRGEGGYTF
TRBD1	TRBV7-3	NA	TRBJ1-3	TGTGCCAGCAGCTCGGGACAGGGAAAAGGAAACACCATATATTTT	CASSSGQGKGNTIYF
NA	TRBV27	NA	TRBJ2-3	TGTGCCAGCAGTTTATCGGCCAACATGTGGGATGTTTCAGATACGCAGTATTTT	CASSLSANMWDVSDTQYF
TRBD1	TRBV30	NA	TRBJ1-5	TGTGCCTGGAATTATGACAGGGACAGCAATCAGCCCCAGCATTTT	CAWNYDRDSNQPQHF
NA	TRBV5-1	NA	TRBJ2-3	TGCGCCAGCAGCCTGTCCCCACAGGGCGCCTCTAGCACAGATACGCAGTATTTT	CASSLSPQGASSTDTQYF
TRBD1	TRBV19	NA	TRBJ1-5	TGTGCCAGTAACCGGGACAGGGGAGGCCAGCCCCAGCATTTT	CASNRDRGGQPQHF
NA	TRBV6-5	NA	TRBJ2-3	TGTGCCAGCATTCCATCCCCGCGACCGGGGAATACGCAGTATTTT	CASIPSPRPGNTQYF
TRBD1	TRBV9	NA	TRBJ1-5	TGTGCCAGCAGCGGACAGGGGATGAGCAATCAGCCCCAGCATTTT	CASSGQGMSNQPQHF
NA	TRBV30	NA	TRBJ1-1	TGTGCCTGGATCCTCCCTGGGGGCGGCACTGAAGCTTTCTTT	CAWILPGGGTEAFF
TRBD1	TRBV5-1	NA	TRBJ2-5	TGCGCCAGCAGCTACGGAACAGGGGCTTGGGAGACCCAGTACTTC	CASSYGTGAWETQYF
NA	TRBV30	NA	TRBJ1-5	TGTGCCTGGAGTCCCCACGTAGGGGCGAATCAGCCCCAGCATTTT	CAWSPHVGANQPQHF
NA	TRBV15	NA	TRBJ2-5	TGTGCCACCAGCAGAGATGTTGGGCAAGAGACCCAGTACTTC	CATSRDVGQETQYF
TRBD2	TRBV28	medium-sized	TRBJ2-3	TGTGCCAGCAGTTGGTTAGCGGGAGGTCCCACAGATACGCAGTATTTT	CASSWLAGGPTDTQYF
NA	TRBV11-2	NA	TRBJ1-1	TGTGCCAGCAGCTTAGCTTTGAGTACTGAAGCTTTCTTT	CASSLALSTEAFF
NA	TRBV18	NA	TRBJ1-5	TGTGCCAGCTCAAAGGACGGACATAGCAATCAGCCCCAGCATTTT	CASSKDGHSNQPQHF
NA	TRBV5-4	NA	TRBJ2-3	TGTGCCAGCATGATCGGGAGTACGTCGGATACGCAGTATTTT	CASMIGSTSDTQYF
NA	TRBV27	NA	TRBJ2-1	TGTGCCAGCAGTTCCGGGGCCTCCTACAATGAGCAGTTCTTC	CASSSGASYNEQFF
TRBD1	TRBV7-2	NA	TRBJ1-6	TGTGCCAGCAGCCTACAGGGGGCAGGTTCACCCCTCCACTTT	CASSLQGAGSPLHF
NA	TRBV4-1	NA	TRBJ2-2	TGCGCCAGCAGCCCCGAAGGCACCGGGGAGCTGTTTTTT	CASSPEGTGELFF
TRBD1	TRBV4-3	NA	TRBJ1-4	TGCGCCAGCAGCCAAGCCCGAGCGGGACAGGGAAATGAAAAACTGTTTTTT	CASSQARAGQGNEKLFF
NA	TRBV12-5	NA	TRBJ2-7	TGTGCTAGTGGTTTGGAAGGGTACGAGCAGTACTTC	CASGLEGYEQYF
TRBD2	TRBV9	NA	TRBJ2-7	TGTGCCAGCAGCGTAGCGGCTAGCGGATCCTACGAGCAGTACTTC	CASSVAASGSYEQYF
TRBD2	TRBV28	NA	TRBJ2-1	TGTGCCAGCAGTTTCGTACGGGGGGGTTACAATGAGCAGTTCTTC	CASSFVRGGYNEQFF
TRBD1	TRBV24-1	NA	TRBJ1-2	TGTGCCACCAGTGATCCAGGGCAGCAGGGGGCGAGTTATGGCTACACCTTC	CATSDPGQQGASYGYTF
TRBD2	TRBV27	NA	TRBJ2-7	TGTGCCAGCAGACGCAGACTAGCGGGAGACCACGAGCAGTACTTC	CASRRRLAGDHEQYF
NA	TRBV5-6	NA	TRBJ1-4	TGTGCCAGCAGCTTGGGTACAGTCGATGAAAAACTGTTTTTT	CASSLGTVDEKLFF
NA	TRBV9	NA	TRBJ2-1	TGTGCCAGCAGCTCCGACCCATCCGGTGAGCAGTTCTTC	CASSSDPSGEQFF
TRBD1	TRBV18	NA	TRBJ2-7	TGTGCCAGCTCGCTCACGACAGGGGACGAGCAGTACTTC	CASSLTTGDEQYF